This T cell receptor beta chain stems from a study of post-analysis software for immune sequencing data. Overall study: In terms of disease course, relapsing-remitting, secondary progressive and progressive-relapsing multiple sclerosis were included. The study's findings and limits: A significant reduction in normalized Chao1 diversity was observed in multiple sclerosis patients versus controls. When patients were compared with controls, 4 or 5 TRBV segments were more frequent, TRBV5-6, TRBV5-1 and TRBV20-1 among them.

Prepared TCR beta cDNA libraries contained unique molecular identifiers. TCRdb itself ran the PCR reads through MiXCR, one entry per CDR3 protein. The table includes almost 700,000 distinct CDR3 sequences, 59% detected once. Regarding this clonotype: The target antigen is unknown.

CDR3 length: 13 residues. This rearrangement joins TRBV12-3 or TRBV12-4 to TRBJ2-4, with 13 bases aligning to TRBD2. TRBJ2-7 explains the end of the DNA better; the J call may be wrong. Specimen: blood. This TCR was recovered from a girl aged 2-10 years with multiple sclerosis. The CDR3 spells CASSRLAGGEQYF. CDR3 bases: TGTGCCAGCAGCCGACTAGCGGGAGGCGAGCAGTACTTC.